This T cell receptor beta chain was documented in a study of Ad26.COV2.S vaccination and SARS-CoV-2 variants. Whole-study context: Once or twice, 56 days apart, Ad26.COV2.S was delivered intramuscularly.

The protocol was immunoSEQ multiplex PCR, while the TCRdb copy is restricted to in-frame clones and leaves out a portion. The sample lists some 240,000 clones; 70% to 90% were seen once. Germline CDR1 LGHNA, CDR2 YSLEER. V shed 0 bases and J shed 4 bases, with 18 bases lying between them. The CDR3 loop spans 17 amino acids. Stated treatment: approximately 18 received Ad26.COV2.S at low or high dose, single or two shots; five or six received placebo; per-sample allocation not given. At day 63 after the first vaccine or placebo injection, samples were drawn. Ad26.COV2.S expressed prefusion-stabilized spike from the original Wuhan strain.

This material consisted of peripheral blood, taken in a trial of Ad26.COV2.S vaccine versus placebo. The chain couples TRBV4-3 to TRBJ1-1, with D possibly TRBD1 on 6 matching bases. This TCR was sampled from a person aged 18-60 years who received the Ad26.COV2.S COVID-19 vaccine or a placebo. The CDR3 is CASSQDKGGPRSTEAFF. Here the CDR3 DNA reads TGCGCCAGCAGCCAAGATAAGGGGGGACCGAGGAGCACTGAAGCTTTCTTT.